These 23 T cell receptor beta chains were sequenced from one sample in a study of blood T cell repertoires in COVID-19 (dated by TCRdb to the early 2020s). Library preparation used the immunoSEQ multiplex PCR assay. The clones in this table, taken by TCRdb from immuneACCESS, are in-frame only. Not every clone is retained; where verified, under half of the shortfall comes from an unresolved V gene, and the cause of the rest is unknown. For this sample there are about 68,000 clones; about four fifths appear just once. In total, the top ten clones hold 8.8% of the sample. Material: peripheral blood. The receptors shown here come from a man between 50 and 59 years old with active COVID-19.

Notes on this clone: The junction differs from germline at one of its ends, possibly a read error. V usage is TRBV9 and J usage is TRBJ1-1; D is ambiguous. The CDR3 has 14 amino acids. Germline V lookup: CDR1 SGDLS, CDR2 YYNGEE. CDR3 in DNA: TGTGCCGGCAGCGCACCCCCGAGGTACACTGAAGCTTTCTTT. It is translated as CAGSAPPRYTEAFF.

The chain recombines TRBV5-1 with TRBJ2-3; 8 nucleotides match TRBD2. V shed 4 bases, J shed 4 bases, and the junction held 5 bases outside the gene matches. CDR3 size: 14 residues. The germline gives CDR1 SGHRS, CDR2 YFSETQ. CDR3 DNA sequence: TGCGCCAGCAGCGACGCCGGGGGGGCAGATACGCAGTATTTT. This codes for CASSDAGGADTQYF. Using reference TRBV5-1 and TRBJ2-3 for the parts outside the CDR3, the full variable domain is KAGVTQTPRYLIKTRGQQVTLSCSPISGHRSVSWYQQTPGQGLQFLFEYFSETQRNKGNFPGRFSGRQFSNSRSEMNVSTLELGDSALYLCASSDAGGADTQYFGPGTRLTVL.

Written as DNA, the CDR3 is TGTGCCAGCAGCTCAATCCCTGACAGGGGGCTTTACAATGAGCAGTTCTTC. The encoded protein is CASSSIPDRGLYNEQFF. The genes are TRBV7-8 and TRBJ2-1; 10 bases are shared with TRBD1. CDR1 and CDR2 (germline): SGHVS, FQNEAQ. Unmatched junction bases numbered 10, after V lost 4 bases and J lost 4 bases. This CDR3 region has 17 residues.

The chain links TRBV4-2 to TRBJ2-7, with 8 bases aligning to TRBD1. This CDR3 has 13 amino acids. Germline V gene lookup returns CDR1 LGHNA and CDR2 YNFKEQ. V was clipped by 4 bases and J by 4 bases; unmatched bases: 3. The CDR3 DNA is TGTGCCAGCAGCCGGAACAGGGGGTACGAGCAGTACTTC. Its translation: CASSRNRGYEQYF.

This clone appeared a few times. The J gene is TRBJ1-5, the V gene TRBV21-1; no DNA check was done on the table's D call, TRBD1. TRBV21-1 is designated a pseudogene. The CDR3 consists of 22 residues. The CDR3 sequence: CASSPRGTGDKVPHVNHQPQHF. The CDR3 region has the DNA TGTGCCAGCAGCCCGAGAGGGACAGGGGATAAGGTCCCGCACGTGAACCATCAGCCCCAGCATTTT.

This chain joins TRBV29-1 and TRBJ2-7; D is undetermined. The germline V and J ends were trimmed by 7 bases and 3 bases, with 16 bases remaining between them. The CDR3 loop spans 13 amino acids. CDR1 and CDR2 from the germline V gene are SQVTM and ANQGSEA. CDR3 loop: CSALLQLGYEQYF. CDR3 in DNA: TGCAGCGCCCTACTCCAGCTAGGCTACGAGCAGTACTTC.

The J gene is TRBJ2-7, the V gene TRBV2; D is ambiguous. The CDR3 covers 12 residues. V was cut by 6 bases and J by 2 bases, with 8 bases left in between. CDR1 and CDR2 (germline): SNHLY, FYNNEI. The CDR3 spells CASSPQTYEQYF. The CDR3 nucleotides are TGTGCCAGCAGCCCCCAAACCTACGAGCAGTACTTC. The full variable domain, its missing parts supplied by reference TRBV2 and TRBJ2-7, is EPEVTQTPSHQVTQMGQEVILRCVPISNHLYFYWYRQILGQKVEFLVSFYNNEISEKSEIFDDQFSVERPDGSNFTLKIRSTKLEDSAMYFCASSPQTYEQYFGPGTRLTVT.

The chain carries TRBV4-1 and TRBJ2-7, with 10 positions matching TRBD1. V trimming: 1 base; J trimming: 1 base; junction bases outside the gene matches: 7. Germline CDR1 reads MGHRA; CDR2 reads YSYEKL. This CDR3 region has 17 residues. For the CDR3, the DNA is TGCGCCAGCAGCCAAGGACAGGGGGCCTACAAATCCTACGAGCAGTACTTC. Residues: CASSQGQGAYKSYEQYF.

This chain links TRBV29-1 with TRBJ2-4; 8 nucleotides agree with TRBD1. The CDR3 runs to 12 residues. Germline V gene lookup returns CDR1 SQVTM and CDR2 ANQGSEA. J was trimmed by 12 bases and V by 7 bases; bases with no gene match: 11. CDR3 bases: TGCAGCGCAGTAACAGGGGGAGAGGATCAGTACTTC. Its protein is CSAVTGGEDQYF.

The CDR3 here is CASSFPAGSYEQYF. CDR3 sequence (DNA): TGTGCCAGCAGTTTCCCGGCAGGATCCTACGAGCAGTACTTC. V usage is TRBV13 and J usage is TRBJ2-7, with D uncertain. V dropped 6 bases and J dropped 1 base, with 13 bases sitting between them. This CDR3 spans 14 amino acids. The germline V gene encodes CDR1 PRHDT and CDR2 FYEKMQ (reference sequence).

V is TRBV5-1 and J is TRBJ1-1; TRBD1 matches 7 bases. The CDR3 is 15 residues long. CDR1 and CDR2 from the germline V gene are SGHRS and YFSETQ. J lost 0 bases, V lost 4 bases, and 6 bases had no gene match. The CDR3 nucleotides read TGCGCCAGCAGCACTGGACAGGCCATGAACACTGAAGCTTTCTTT. Encoded protein: CASSTGQAMNTEAFF.

This chain joins TRBV6-5 and TRBJ1-2, with a possible D match to TRBD1 (6 bases). Germline-derived CDR1 and CDR2 are MNHEY and SVGAGI. With 2 bases removed from V and 8 bases from J, the gap between germline ends came to 15 bases. This CDR3 contains 14 residues. The CDR3, as DNA: TGTGCCAGCAGTTACACAGCAGGGGAATTCGGCTACACCTTC. Protein product: CASSYTAGEFGYTF.

The chain is built from TRBV7-9 and TRBJ1-4; a weak D match, TRBD1 (6 bases). The ends were cut back, 1 base at V and 6 bases at J, with 9 bases in the middle. The CDR3 has 14 residues. Germline V gene sequence: CDR1 SEHNR, CDR2 FQNEAQ (reference sequence). The CDR3 nucleotides read TGTGCCAGCAGCTTAGGCCAGGGGTATGAAAAACTGTTTTTT. This translates into CASSLGQGYEKLFF. Full variable domain (rest looked up from reference TRBV7-9 and TRBJ1-4): DTGVSQNPRHKITKRGQNVTFRCDPISEHNRLYWYRQTLGQGPEFLTYFQNEAQLEKSRLLSDRFSAERPKGSFSTLEIQRTEQGDSAMYLCASSLGQGYEKLFFGSGTQLSVL.

This clone was recorded only once. In DNA form, the CDR3 reads TGTGCCATCAGTGAACAGGGACAGGGGGCCGAGGAGCAGTTCTTC. This encodes CAISEQGQGAEEQFF. The chain joins TRBV10-3 to TRBJ2-1; TRBD1 matches at 12 bases. The trim removed 3 bases at V and 10 bases at J, leaving 7 bases unmatched. The CDR3 is 15 amino acids. The germline CDR1 and CDR2 sequences are ENHRY and SYGVKD.

This clone appeared a few times. This rearrangement joins TRBV5-6 to TRBJ2-1; 7 bases line up with TRBD1. There are 12 residues in the CDR3. From germline, CDR1 is SGHDT and CDR2 YYEEEE. With 2 bases clipped from V and 8 bases from J, the junction kept 1 base outside the gene matches. The CDR3 bases are TGTGCCAGCAGCTTTCAGGGGGATGAGCAGTTCTTC. It specifies CASSFQGDEQFF. The whole variable domain, filled in from reference TRBV5-6 and TRBJ2-1, reads DAGVTQSPTHLIKTRGQQVTLRCSPKSGHDTVSWYQQALGQGPQFIFQYYEEEERQRGNFPDRFSGHQFPNYSSELNVNALLLGDSALYLCASSFQGDEQFFGPGTRLTVL.

J is TRBJ2-5 and V is TRBV5-1; 8 bases fit TRBD1. The germline gives CDR1 SGHRS, CDR2 YFSETQ. Trimming took 1 base from V and 5 from J; bases not matched to a gene: 7. The CDR3 has 15 residues. CDR3 nucleotides: TGCGCCAGCAGCTTGACCATGACAGGGGCGGAGACCCAGTACTTC. Residues: CASSLTMTGAETQYF. The complete variable domain, with remaining parts taken from reference TRBV5-1 and TRBJ2-5, reads KAGVTQTPRYLIKTRGQQVTLSCSPISGHRSVSWYQQTPGQGLQFLFEYFSETQRNKGNFPGRFSGRQFSNSRSEMNVSTLELGDSALYLCASSLTMTGAETQYFGPGTRLLVL.

The rearrangement uses TRBV5-1 and TRBJ2-1; maybe TRBD2 (5 bases). This CDR3 contains 17 residues. Trimming removed 4 bases from V and 6 bases from J, with 23 bases in between. Germline V gene data show CDR1 as SGHRS and CDR2 as YFSETQ. For the CDR3, the DNA is TGCGCCAGCAGCCGCAAGGAGGTTTTGTCCATCCCCAATGAGCAGTTCTTC. Its translation: CASSRKEVLSIPNEQFF.

V is TRBV9 and J is TRBJ1-1; 9 positions agree with TRBD1. CDR1 and CDR2 from the germline V gene are SGDLS and YYNGEE. V lost 3 bases to trimming and J lost 1 base; unmatched junction nucleotides: 7. CDR3 length: 16 residues. This chain's CDR3 is CASSAGQGRGNTEAFF. CDR3 nucleotides: TGTGCCAGCAGCGCCGGACAGGGGAGGGGGAACACTGAAGCTTTCTTT.

This clone was detected once. The chain has TRBV5-1 and TRBJ2-7; 9 bases map to TRBD1. This CDR3 has 13 residues. Per the germline V gene, CDR1 is SGHRS and CDR2 is YFSETQ. V lost 4 bases to trimming and J lost 4 bases; unmatched junction nucleotides: 3. CDR3 in amino acids: CASSRDRAYEQYF. DNA of the CDR3: TGCGCCAGCAGCCGGGACAGGGCTTACGAGCAGTACTTC.

This chain connects TRBV9 to TRBJ2-7, with D maybe TRBD1 (6 bases). The V end lost 3 bases, the J end lost 6 bases, and 13 bases lay between the germline ends. The CDR3 totals 13 residues. In germline, CDR1 is SGDLS, CDR2 YYNGEE. The CDR3 DNA is TGTGCCAGCAGCGCATCCCTAGGGGGCGAGCAGTACTTC. Translation gives CASSASLGGEQYF. The entire variable domain, with the rest obtained from reference TRBV9 and TRBJ2-7, is as follows: DSGVTQTPKHLITATGQRVTLRCSPRSGDLSVYWYQQSLDQGLQFLIQYYNGEERAKGNILERFSAQQFPDLHSELNLSSLELGDSALYFCASSASLGGEQYFGPGTRLTVT.

The chain is built from TRBV7-2 and TRBJ2-3; weak D call: TRBD2 (5 bases). The CDR3 has 14 amino acids. Trimming took 5 bases from V and 0 from J, leaving 9 bases between them. Germline V CDR1 and CDR2: SGHTA, FQGNSA. CDR3 sequence: CASSRDASTDTQYF. As DNA, the CDR3 is TGTGCCAGCAGCCGGGATGCTAGCACAGATACGCAGTATTTT. Full variable domain (remainder filled in from reference TRBV7-2 and TRBJ2-3): GAGVSQSPSNKVTEKGKDVELRCDPISGHTALYWYRQSLGQGLEFLIYFQGNSAPDKSGLPSDRFSAERTGGSVSTLTIQRTQQEDSAVYLCASSRDASTDTQYFGPGTRLTVL.

The V gene is TRBV15, the J gene TRBJ2-1; TRBD2 matches 10 bases. The CDR3 totals 15 residues. Per the germline V gene, CDR1 is LNHNV and CDR2 is YYDKDF (reference sequence). The junction had 5 bases not matched to a gene; V was cut back by 0 bases and J by 9 bases. The CDR3 DNA is TGTGCCACCAGCAGAGATCTAGCGGGAGTAGGTGAGCAGTTCTTC. Translation gives CATSRDLAGVGEQFF.

The chain has TRBV19 and TRBJ1-3; TRBD1 matches 7 bases. This CDR3 has 15 residues. V lost 3 bases and J lost 0; bases outside the gene matches: 2. The germline V gene encodes CDR1 LNHDA and CDR2 SQIVND (reference sequence). In DNA form, the CDR3 reads TGTGCCAGTAGTATCGACAGGGCCTCTGGAAACACCATATATTTT. Translation: CASSIDRASGNTIYF. The full variable domain, rest sourced from reference TRBV19 and TRBJ1-3, is DGGITQSPKYLFRKEGQNVTLSCEQNLNHDAMYWYRQDPGQGLRLIYYSQIVNDFQKGDIAEGYSVSREKKESFPLTVTSAQKNPTAFYLCASSIDRASGNTIYFGEGSWLTVV.